The clone carrying this T cell receptor (beta chain) has only a few counts. The antigen is unknown. Each donor had around 11 milliliters of peripheral blood drawn. This entry belongs to a study of blood T cells in healthy people across ages. Study results and caveats: Long-lived and aged donors differed, with more naive CD4+ cells and higher diversity in the long-lived. The study regarded diversity estimates from one million T cells as underestimates.

Unmatched junction bases numbered 7, after V lost 7 bases and J lost 8 bases. The CDR3 consists of 13 residues. Looked up from germline, CDR1 is SGHRS and CDR2 is YFSETQ. Primed by a sample-barcoded 5' primer and a J-beta primer mix, a second PCR proceeded for 7 to 11 cycles. TCRdb passed the 5' RACE reads through MiXCR, listing each CDR3 protein once. The table lists around 1,600,000 distinct CDR3 sequences, approximately 42% of them singletons. Specimen: blood. The receptor was derived from a woman between 18 and 29 years old in good health. This chain uses TRBV5-1 with TRBJ2-1, with 9 positions matching TRBD2. The CDR3 protein is CASAAGGPYEQFF. The CDR3 region has the DNA TGCGCCAGCGCGGCGGGAGGGCCCTATGAGCAGTTCTTC.